The entry below gives a single T cell receptor beta chain sequence along with its context. The ends lost 6 bases at V and 3 bases at J; junction bases unmatched: 6. Germline V CDR1 and CDR2: ENHRY, SYGVKD. The CDR3 runs to 15 residues. This sample is drawn from a study of T cell responses to AZD1222 COVID-19 vaccine. Data came from immunoSEQ multiplex PCR; TCRdb stores just in-frame clones and leaves some out. This sample has over 150,000 clones, with 75% to 90% found just once. This chain connects TRBV10-3 to TRBJ1-5; TRBD1 matches at 9 bases. The input for sequencing was peripheral blood, taken on day 0 of AZD1222 vaccination. This receptor was identified in an adult in good health. CDR3 protein: CAISPRDRDNQPQHF. The CDR3 nucleotides read TGTGCCATCAGCCCCCGGGACAGGGACAATCAGCCCCAGCATTTT.